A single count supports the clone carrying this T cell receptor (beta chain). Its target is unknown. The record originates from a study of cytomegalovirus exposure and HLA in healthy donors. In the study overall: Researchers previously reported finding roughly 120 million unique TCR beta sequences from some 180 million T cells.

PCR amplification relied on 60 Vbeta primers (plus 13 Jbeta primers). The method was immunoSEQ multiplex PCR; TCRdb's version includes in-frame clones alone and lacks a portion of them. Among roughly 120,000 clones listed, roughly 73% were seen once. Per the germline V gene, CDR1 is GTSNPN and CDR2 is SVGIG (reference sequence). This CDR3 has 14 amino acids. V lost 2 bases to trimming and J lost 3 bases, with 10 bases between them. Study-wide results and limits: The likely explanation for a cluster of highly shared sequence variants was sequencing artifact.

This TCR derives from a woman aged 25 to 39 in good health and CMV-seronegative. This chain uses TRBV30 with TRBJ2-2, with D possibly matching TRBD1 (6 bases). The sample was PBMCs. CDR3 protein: CAWSRDTYTGELFF. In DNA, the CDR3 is TGTGCCTGGAGTAGGGACACCTACACCGGGGAGCTGTTTTTT. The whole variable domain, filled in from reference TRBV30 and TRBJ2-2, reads SQTIHQWPATLVQPVGSPLSLECTVEGTSNPNLYWYRQAAGRGLQLLFYSVGIGQISSEVPQNLSASRPQDRQFILSSKKLLLSDSGFYLCAWSRDTYTGELFFGEGSRLTVL.